This T cell receptor (beta chain) was identified in a study of graft-versus-host responses after intestinal transplantation. Study-level results: High graft-versus-host to host-versus-graft T cell clonal ratios marked allografts of patients with graft-donor macrochimerism. With peak circulating GvH clone levels came an association with early post-transplant HvG declines.

The CDR3 covers 13 residues. The germline gives CDR1 SQVTM, CDR2 ANQGSEA. Deletions cut 6 bases from V and 2 bases from J, with 13 bases between. Sequencing was performed with immunoSEQ multiplex PCR; in TCRdb, only in-frame clones are kept and a portion is missing. The table includes tens of thousands of clones, approximately 84% detected once. This clone appeared a few times. Its matching antigen is unknown. This specimen was unstimulated CD4+ T cells sorted from spleen or lymph node cells, taken before transplant. The TCR comes from a human donor who was the organ donor for an intestinal transplant. This chain joins TRBV29-1 and TRBJ1-2; possibly TRBD1 for D (5 bases). CDR3 DNA: TGCAGCGTGGGGGGGGACTCAAACTATGGCTACACCTTC. It translates to CSVGGDSNYGYTF.